This T cell receptor (beta chain) was recorded in a study of blood T cell repertoires in COVID-19. Trimming left V 3 bases short and J 4 bases short, with 9 bases between. This CDR3 comprises 14 residues. From germline, CDR1 is MDHEN and CDR2 SYDVKM. Participants were aged about 18 to 89 years from more than 20 US areas. Data came from immunoSEQ multiplex PCR; TCRdb stores just in-frame clones and leaves some out. This sample has 360,000 or so clones, with 88% found just once. The rearrangement uses TRBV28 and TRBJ1-4; D is unclear. The clonotype originates from a woman in her 30s who had been exposed to COVID-19. Input material: PBMCs or T cells enriched from blood (not recorded which). The CDR3, as DNA: TGTGCCAGCAGTTTGGCAGACATTAATGAAAAACTGTTTTTT. It specifies CASSLADINEKLFF.